This note documents a single TCR beta chain sequence. As processed by the authors: Amplified reference gene primers provided the basis for estimating nucleated cell counts. The method was immunoSEQ multiplex PCR; TCRdb's version includes in-frame clones alone and lacks a portion of them. That table gives V, J and clone size, and the DNA gave D and trimming. Among 200,000 to 250,000 clones listed, 70% to 85% were seen once. The sample belongs to a study of blood T cell repertoires in COVID-19. This study enrolled people aged about 18 to 100 from approximately 24 US geographic areas. V was cut by 2 bases and J by 0 bases, with 8 bases left in between. Germline lookup yields CDR1 LGHNT and CDR2 FRNRAP. This CDR3 region has 15 residues.

The sequence came from a woman aged 60-70 years who had recovered from COVID-19. Sequenced sample: PBMCs or T cells enriched from blood (not recorded which). V usage is TRBV12-5 and J usage is TRBJ1-3; D is unresolved. The CDR3 DNA reads TGTGCTAGTGGTTTGCAACAGAGCTCTGGAAACACCATATATTTT. Its translation is CASGLQQSSGNTIYF.